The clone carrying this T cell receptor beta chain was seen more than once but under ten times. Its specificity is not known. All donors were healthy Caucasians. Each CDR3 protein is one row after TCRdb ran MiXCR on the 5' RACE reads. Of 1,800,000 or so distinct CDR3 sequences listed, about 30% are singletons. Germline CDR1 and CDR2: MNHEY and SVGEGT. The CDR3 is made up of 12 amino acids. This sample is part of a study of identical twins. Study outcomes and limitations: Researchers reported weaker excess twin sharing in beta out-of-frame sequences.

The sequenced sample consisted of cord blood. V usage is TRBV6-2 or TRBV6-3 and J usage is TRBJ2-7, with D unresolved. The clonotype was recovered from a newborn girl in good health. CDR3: CSDGLISYEQYF. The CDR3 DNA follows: TGTTCGGACGGCTTGATCTCCTACGAGCAGTACTTC.